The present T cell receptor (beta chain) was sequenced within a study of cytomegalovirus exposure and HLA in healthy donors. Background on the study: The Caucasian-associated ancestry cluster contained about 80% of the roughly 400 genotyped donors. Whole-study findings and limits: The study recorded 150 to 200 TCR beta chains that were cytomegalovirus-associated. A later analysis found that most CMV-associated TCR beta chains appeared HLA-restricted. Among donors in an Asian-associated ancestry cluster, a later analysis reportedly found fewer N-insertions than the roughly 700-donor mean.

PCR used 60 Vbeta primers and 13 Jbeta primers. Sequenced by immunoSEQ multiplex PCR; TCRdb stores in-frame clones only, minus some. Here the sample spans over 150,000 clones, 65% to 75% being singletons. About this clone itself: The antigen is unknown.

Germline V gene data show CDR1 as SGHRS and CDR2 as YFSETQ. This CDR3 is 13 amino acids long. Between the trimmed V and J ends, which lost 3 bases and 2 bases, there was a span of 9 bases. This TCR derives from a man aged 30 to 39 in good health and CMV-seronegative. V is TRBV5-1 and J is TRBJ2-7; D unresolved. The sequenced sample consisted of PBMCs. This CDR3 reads CASSYPGTYEQYF. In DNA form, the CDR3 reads TGCGCCAGCAGCTACCCGGGTACCTACGAGCAGTACTTC.